A single sample is the source of the 16 T cell receptor beta chains below, sequenced in a study of cytomegalovirus exposure and HLA in healthy donors. Primers for the PCR totalled 60 Vbeta and 13 Jbeta. Clones were read by immunoSEQ multiplex PCR, and TCRdb kept only the in-frame ones, dropping some. The sample carries 90,000 to 130,000 clones, just under 70% recorded once. Material for sequencing was PBMCs. The source of these receptors is a man aged 25-45 years in good health and CMV-seropositive.

This clone came up once. One end of the junction does not line up with germline, which may come from a read error. This chain joins TRBV30 and TRBJ2-1, with 10 bases lining up with TRBD2. This CDR3 is 15 amino acids long. The germline V gene encodes CDR1 GTSNPN and CDR2 SVGIG (reference sequence). CDR3 protein: CGSEREGPAYNEQFF. The CDR3 DNA follows: TGCGGCAGTGAGCGGGAGGGACCTGCCTACAATGAGCAGTTCTTC.

This clone occurred a few times. This chain links TRBV7-8 with TRBJ2-5; 7 nucleotides line up with TRBD2. Germline CDR1 reads SGHVS; CDR2 reads FQNEAQ. The CDR3 extends over 16 amino acids. Unmatched junction bases numbered 7, after V lost 2 bases and J lost 1 base. The CDR3 sequence: CASSLLVAGRQETQYF. The CDR3 bases are TGTGCCAGCAGCTTATTGGTAGCGGGCCGCCAAGAGACCCAGTACTTC.

This chain connects TRBV30 to TRBJ1-1; possible D gene TRBD1, 6 bases. Germline V gene data show CDR1 as GTSNPN and CDR2 as SVGIG (reference sequence). The V end lost 3 bases, the J end lost 0 bases, and 8 bases lay between the germline ends. The length of the CDR3 is 13 residues. The CDR3 here is CAWSGQMNTEAFF. The CDR3 DNA reads as TGTGCCTGGAGCGGACAGATGAACACTGAAGCTTTCTTT.

The chain employs TRBV9 and TRBJ2-2; 8 positions match TRBD2. Per germline, CDR1 SGDLS and CDR2 YYNGEE. The ends lost 0 bases at V and 4 bases at J; junction bases unmatched: 5. The CDR3 sequence is 16 residues long. CDR3 sequence: CASSVVGSGVTGELFF. DNA for the CDR3: TGTGCCAGCAGCGTAGTTGGTAGCGGGGTCACCGGGGAGCTGTTTTTT. The complete variable domain, with remaining parts taken from reference TRBV9 and TRBJ2-2, reads DSGVTQTPKHLITATGQRVTLRCSPRSGDLSVYWYQQSLDQGLQFLIQYYNGEERAKGNILERFSAQQFPDLHSELNLSSLELGDSALYFCASSVVGSGVTGELFFGEGSRLTVL.

The chain joins TRBV7-2 to TRBJ2-5; TRBD2 aligns across 11 bases. CDR3 size: 15 residues. V was pared by 1 base and J by 6 bases, with 4 bases of the junction left unmatched. From germline, CDR1 is SGHTA and CDR2 FQGNSA. CDR3 nucleotides: TGTGCCAGCAGCTTAGATACTAGCGGGAGCAAGACCCAGTACTTC. This codes for CASSLDTSGSKTQYF.

A few counts support this clone. The J gene is TRBJ1-2, the V gene TRBV27; 9 positions agree with TRBD1. V shed 6 bases, J shed 8 bases, and the junction held 13 bases outside the gene matches. From germline, CDR1 is MNHEY and CDR2 SMNVEV (reference sequence). The CDR3 covers 15 residues. CDR3 amino acids: CASSLTGGISSGYTF. CDR3 coding DNA: TGTGCCAGCAGCCTAACAGGGGGCATTTCGAGCGGCTACACCTTC.

This chain links TRBV19 with TRBJ1-5; D may be TRBD1 (5 bases). In germline, CDR1 is LNHDA, CDR2 SQIVND (reference sequence). Trimming took 3 bases from V and 4 from J, leaving 13 bases between them. CDR3 length: 15 amino acids. The CDR3 region has the DNA TGTGCCAGTAGTATGGGGGGGAGGCAAAATCAGCCCCAGCATTTT. This translates into CASSMGGRQNQPQHF.

This chain links TRBV27 with TRBJ2-2; possibly TRBD2 for D (5 bases). V lost 6 bases, J lost 9 bases, and 23 bases lay in between. The CDR3 spans 16 residues. Germline CDR1 and CDR2: MNHEY and SMNVEV (reference sequence). The CDR3 sequence: CASSSPGGLSTRELFF. For the CDR3, the DNA is TGTGCCAGCAGCTCACCAGGAGGCTTATCAACCAGGGAGCTGTTTTTT.

As concerns this clone: A read error may produce the germline difference seen at one junction end. This chain links TRBV29-1 with TRBJ1-2; 7 nucleotides line up with TRBD1. The CDR3 consists of 12 residues. Germline-derived CDR1 and CDR2 are SQVTM and ANQGSEA. The CDR3 reads CSAEGEGGGYTF. The CDR3 bases are TGCAGCGCTGAAGGGGAAGGGGGCGGCTACACCTTC.

This clone was observed a few times. This rearrangement joins TRBV27 to TRBJ1-4, with a tentative D call TRBD1 (6 bases). With 0 bases removed from V and 7 bases from J, the gap between germline ends came to 9 bases. There are 14 residues in the CDR3. CDR1 is MNHEY, CDR2 SMNVEV, per germline (reference sequence). This CDR3 is CASSLSGTTEKLFF. CDR3 DNA sequence: TGTGCCAGCAGTTTATCCGGGACAACTGAAAAACTGTTTTTT.

The rearrangement uses TRBV5-6 and TRBJ2-1; possibly TRBD2 for D (6 bases). The germline V gene has CDR1 SGHDT and CDR2 YYEEEE. V was shortened by 5 bases and J by 10 bases, with 16 bases between the two germline ends. CDR3 length: 13 amino acids. This CDR3 is CASRGNWGDEQFF. CDR3 nucleotide sequence: TGTGCCAGCAGGGGAAACTGGGGGGACGAGCAGTTCTTC. The full variable domain, with the rest looked up from reference TRBV5-6 and TRBJ2-1, is DAGVTQSPTHLIKTRGQQVTLRCSPKSGHDTVSWYQQALGQGPQFIFQYYEEEERQRGNFPDRFSGHQFPNYSSELNVNALLLGDSALYLCASRGNWGDEQFFGPGTRLTVL.

The chain is built from TRBV5-1 and TRBJ2-1; TRBD2 matches at 13 bases. The CDR3 length is 16 residues. J gave up 7 bases and V 2 bases, and 6 bases lay outside the gene matches. Germline loops: CDR1 SGHRS, CDR2 YFSETQ. The CDR3 DNA reads as TGCGCCAGCAGCTTCAGGACTAGCGGGAGCTTTAATGAGCAGTTCTTC. Residues: CASSFRTSGSFNEQFF.

The J gene is TRBJ1-1, the V gene TRBV4-3; D not resolved. CDR3 length: 15 amino acids. Trimming removed 0 bases from V and 3 bases from J, with 11 bases in between. Germline CDR1 is LGHNA and CDR2 is YSLEER. CDR3 sequence: CASSQDPAGYTEAFF. The CDR3 DNA is TGCGCCAGCAGCCAAGATCCGGCGGGGTACACTGAAGCTTTCTTT.

J is TRBJ1-2 and V is TRBV27; the match to TRBD1 covers 10 bases. J lost 8 bases, V lost 4 bases, and 4 bases had no gene match. CDR1 and CDR2 from the germline V gene are MNHEY and SMNVEV (reference sequence). The CDR3 consists of 13 residues. Written as DNA, the CDR3 is TGTGCCAGCAGTTCAGGACAGGGGGACGGCTACACCTTC. Translating it yields CASSSGQGDGYTF.

The rearrangement joins TRBV29-1 to TRBJ1-2; TRBD1 might be the D (5 bases). This CDR3 is 14 amino acids long. Germline-derived CDR1 and CDR2 are SQVTM and ANQGSEA. Trimming pared 3 bases from V and 8 bases from J, leaving 19 bases between. The DNA for the CDR3 is TGCAGCGTTGAGAGCCAAGTCAGGGCGGGAGGCTACACCTTC. Its translation: CSVESQVRAGGYTF.

J is TRBJ2-5 and V is TRBV5-6, with TRBD1 matching over 7 bases. The CDR3 loop spans 14 amino acids. J gave up 5 bases and V 4 bases, and 8 bases lay outside the gene matches. CDR1 is SGHDT, CDR2 YYEEEE, per germline. The CDR3 loop reads CASSLQGKWETQYF. The CDR3 nucleotides are TGTGCCAGCAGCCTACAGGGGAAATGGGAGACCCAGTACTTC. Looking up the rest from reference TRBV5-6 and TRBJ2-5 gives the full variable domain: DAGVTQSPTHLIKTRGQQVTLRCSPKSGHDTVSWYQQALGQGPQFIFQYYEEEERQRGNFPDRFSGHQFPNYSSELNVNALLLGDSALYLCASSLQGKWETQYFGPGTRLLVL.